The clone carrying this TCR beta chain was counted a few times. The data stem from a study of blood T cell repertoires in COVID-19. Across the whole study: Specimens from acute and convalescent COVID-19 originated in the United States, Italy and Spain. In each case, the material was cDNA or gDNA derived from T cells, B-cell-depleted T cells, or PBMCs.

Germline assignment: CDR1 SGHNT and CDR2 YYREEE (reference sequence). V was cut by 4 bases and J by 5 bases, with 15 bases left in between. The CDR3 is made up of 14 amino acids. Original data processing: Reference gene primers were amplified, and this amplification served to estimate nucleated cell counts. Measured with immunoSEQ multiplex PCR; TCRdb has only the in-frame clones, and not every one. V and J calls plus clone size are reproduced from that table; the DNA served to infer D and trimming. The profile shows fewer than 200,000 clones, 70% to 90% of them singletons. Sequenced: peripheral blood. This sequence originates from a man between 60 and 75 years old who had recovered from COVID-19. The V gene is TRBV5-4, the J gene TRBJ1-1; D perhaps matches TRBD1 (6 bases). In nucleotides, the CDR3 is TGTGCCAGCAGCCAGAGGGGGGGTGGGACTGAAGCTTTCTTT. Amino acid sequence: CASSQRGGGTEAFF.